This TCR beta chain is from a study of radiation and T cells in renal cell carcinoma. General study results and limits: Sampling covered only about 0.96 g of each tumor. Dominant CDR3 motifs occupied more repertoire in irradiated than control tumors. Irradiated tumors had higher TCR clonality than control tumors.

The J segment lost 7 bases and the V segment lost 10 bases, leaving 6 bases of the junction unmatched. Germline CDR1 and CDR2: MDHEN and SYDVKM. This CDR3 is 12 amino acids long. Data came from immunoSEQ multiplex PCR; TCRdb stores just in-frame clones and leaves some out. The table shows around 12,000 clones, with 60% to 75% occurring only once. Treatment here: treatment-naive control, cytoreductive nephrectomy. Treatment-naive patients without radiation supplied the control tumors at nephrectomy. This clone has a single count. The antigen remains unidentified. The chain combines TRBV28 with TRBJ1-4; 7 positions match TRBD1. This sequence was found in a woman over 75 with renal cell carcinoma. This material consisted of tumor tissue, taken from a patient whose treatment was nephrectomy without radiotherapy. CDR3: CATNRGREKLFF. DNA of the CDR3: TGTGCCACGAACAGGGGTCGTGAAAAACTGTTTTTT. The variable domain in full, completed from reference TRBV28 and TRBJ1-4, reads DVKVTQSSRYLVKRTGEKVFLECVQDMDHENMFWYRQDPGLGLRLIYFSYDVKMKEKGDIPEGYSVSREKKERFSLILESASTNQTSMYLCATNRGREKLFFGSGTQLSVL.